A single sample gave rise to the 15 T cell receptor beta chains below, sequenced in a study of molecular identifiers for immune sequencing clone quantification. TCRdb processed the PCR reads anew with MiXCR; each CDR3 protein has one entry. The repertoire holds over 600,000 distinct CDR3 sequences, with less than 20% as singletons. Sequenced input: naive CD8+ T cells from blood, with Jurkat cell RNA spiked in. Subset of the sample: FACS-sorted CD8+CD4-CCR7+CD45RA+ naive T cells. The receptors were sampled from a human donor in good health. Some libraries in this study had Jurkat cell RNA spiked in.

This clonotype was detected a few times. V and J are TRBV4-1 and TRBJ2-7, with D unresolved. V lost 0 bases to trimming and J lost 4 bases, with 7 bases between them. Per germline, CDR1 MGHRA and CDR2 YSYEKL. This CDR3 has 13 amino acids. The CDR3 is CASSQELGYEQYF. The CDR3 coding sequence is TGCGCCAGCAGCCAAGAGTTGGGGTACGAGCAGTACTTC.

This clonotype was observed at least ten times. The V call is TRBV6-5, the J call TRBJ2-3, with 14 positions matching TRBD2. The J segment lost 4 bases and the V segment lost 2 bases, leaving 2 bases of the junction unmatched. CDR1 and CDR2 (germline): MNHEY, SVGAGI. CDR3 length: 16 residues. CDR3 protein: CASSYGTSGRADTQYF. The DNA of the CDR3 is TGTGCCAGCAGTTACGGGACTAGCGGGAGAGCAGATACGCAGTATTTT.

This clonotype has at least ten counts. The V call is TRBV28, the J call TRBJ2-3; D is unresolved. The CDR3 is 15 residues long. Trimming cost V 6 bases and J 1 base, with 14 bases left between them. The germline V gene encodes CDR1 MDHEN and CDR2 SYDVKM. CDR3 region: CASSKIRGGTDTQYF. As DNA, the CDR3 is TGTGCCAGCAGCAAAATTAGAGGTGGCACAGATACGCAGTATTTT.

This clonotype was recorded at least ten times. This chain uses TRBV27 with TRBJ2-5; 9 positions match TRBD1. The CDR3 spans 15 residues. V lost 5 bases to trimming and J lost 5 bases; unmatched junction nucleotides: 9. CDR1 is MNHEY and CDR2 is SMNVEV in the germline V gene (reference sequence). In nucleotides, the CDR3 is TGTGCCAGCAGTCGAGAAACAGGGGGCGGCGAGACCCAGTACTTC. Encoded protein: CASSRETGGGETQYF.

In this sample, this clonotype turned up many times. The chain carries TRBV7-9 and TRBJ2-3; 9 bases are a match to TRBD2. Germline V CDR1 and CDR2: SEHNR, FQNEAQ (reference sequence). The CDR3 runs 16 residues. V shed 5 bases and J 4 bases; nucleotides not matched to a gene: 10. The DNA of the CDR3 is TGTGCCAGCAGCCCCCTTGGCGGGAGGGCGGCAGATACGCAGTATTTT. This codes for CASSPLGGRAADTQYF. The variable domain in full, completed from reference TRBV7-9 and TRBJ2-3, reads DTGVSQNPRHKITKRGQNVTFRCDPISEHNRLYWYRQTLGQGPEFLTYFQNEAQLEKSRLLSDRFSAERPKGSFSTLEIQRTEQGDSAMYLCASSPLGGRAADTQYFGPGTRLTVL.

In its sample, this clonotype was seen many times. The J gene is TRBJ1-1, the V gene TRBV29-1, with 8 bases that match TRBD1. The CDR3 sequence is 15 residues long. The germline CDR1 and CDR2 sequences are SQVTM and ANQGSEA. V lost 4 bases and J lost 0; bases outside the gene matches: 7. CDR3 amino acids: CSVVGTGGMNTEAFF. The CDR3 bases are TGCAGCGTTGTGGGGACAGGCGGAATGAACACTGAAGCTTTCTTT.

This clonotype showed up just a few times. The rearrangement links TRBV4-3 to TRBJ2-7, with D perhaps matching TRBD1 or TRBD2 (7 bases each). This CDR3 has 16 amino acids. V lost 0 bases and J 0 bases, leaving 12 bases between the germline ends. The germline V gene has CDR1 LGHNA and CDR2 YSLEER. The CDR3 is CASSQDGRGPSYEQYF. The CDR3 DNA sequence: TGCGCCAGCAGCCAAGATGGGAGGGGGCCCTCCTACGAGCAGTACTTC.

V and J are TRBV11-2 and TRBJ2-3; 7 bases are a match to TRBD2. The CDR3 is 16 amino acids. The V gene's germline CDR1 is SGHAT and CDR2 FQNNGV. V gave up 2 bases and J gave up 0 bases; unmatched junction bases: 5. Written as DNA, the CDR3 is TGTGCCAGCAGCTTATGGGGCGGGAGTAGCACAGATACGCAGTATTTT. Protein: CASSLWGGSSTDTQYF.

This clonotype was picked up many times. The chain carries TRBV5-8 and TRBJ2-3, with D perhaps matching TRBD2 (5 bases). V shed 0 bases and J shed 0 bases, with 14 bases lying between them. The CDR3 runs 17 residues. Germline CDR1 SGHTS, CDR2 YDEGEE. CDR3 DNA: TGTGCCAGCAGCTTGGCCGGGCGGCGGACTAGCACAGATACGCAGTATTTT. Amino acid sequence: CASSLAGRRTSTDTQYF.

This clonotype appeared a few times. The chain recombines TRBV20-1 with TRBJ1-1, with unresolved D. The CDR3 loop spans 12 amino acids. V lost 6 bases and J lost 4, with 12 bases in between. In germline, CDR1 is DFQATT, CDR2 SNEGSKA (reference sequence). The DNA of the CDR3 is TGCAGTGCCGGGGTTGGTTCCACTGAAGCTTTCTTT. Protein product: CSAGVGSTEAFF.

This clonotype was seen many times. The chain is built from TRBV2 and TRBJ2-7, with no clear D. Germline CDR1 SNHLY, CDR2 FYNNEI. The V end was cut by 8 bases, the J end by 6 bases, with 14 bases between. The CDR3 has 12 residues. CDR3 protein: CASVPYPGEQYF. CDR3 sequence (DNA): TGTGCCAGCGTGCCATACCCGGGCGAGCAGTACTTC.

Ten or more counts support this clonotype. The gene calls are TRBV5-5 and TRBJ1-6, with no clear D. This CDR3 is built from 17 residues. V was trimmed by 0 bases and J by 0 bases, leaving 10 bases between them. Germline CDR1 reads SGHKS; CDR2 reads YYEKEE (reference sequence). CDR3 sequence reads: CASSLAGRSSYNSPLHF. As DNA, the CDR3 is TGTGCCAGCAGCTTGGCCGGGCGGAGCTCCTATAATTCACCCCTCCACTTT.

Points on this clonotype: A much larger clone differs from this one at a single base, so this may be a read error. The chain uses TRBV7-6 and TRBJ1-1; D call uncertain. The CDR3 is 12 residues long. Germline-derived CDR1 and CDR2 are SGHVS and FNYEAQ. In DNA, the CDR3 is TGTGCCAGCGGCTTAGCCAGGTCTGAAGCTTTCTTT. This codes for CASGLARSEAFF.

There are a few counts of this clonotype. The chain is built from TRBV28 and TRBJ2-1; D not resolved. Germline CDR1 is MDHEN and CDR2 is SYDVKM. V was pared by 10 bases and J by 7 bases, with 11 bases between. The CDR3 contains 11 residues. Here the CDR3 DNA reads TGTGCCACCCTAGGTCCAAATGAGCAGTTCTTC. Translating it yields CATLGPNEQFF.

This clonotype was seen a handful of times. This rearrangement joins TRBV18 to TRBJ2-7; no definite D call. Trimming cost V 3 bases and J 3 bases, with 12 bases left between them. The CDR3 has 14 amino acids. The germline CDR1 and CDR2 sequences are KGHSH and LQKENI. CDR3 bases: TGTGCCAGCTCACCGAGTCCGCTTCACTACGAGCAGTACTTC. It specifies CASSPSPLHYEQYF.